This TCR beta chain appears in the sequencing data of a study of blood T cell repertoires in COVID-19. Whole-study context: Italy, Spain and the United States were the sources of the convalescent and acute COVID-19 samples. Sources were T cells, B-cell-depleted T cells, or PBMCs; the material itself was cDNA or gDNA.

Source study methods: Amplified reference gene primers provided the basis for estimating nucleated cell counts. Measured with immunoSEQ multiplex PCR; TCRdb has only the in-frame clones, and not every one. V and J calls and clone size are as listed in that table; D and trimming were resolved from the DNA. The sample yields approximately 140,000 clones, roughly 89% seen once. The CDR3 has 15 residues. V lost 0 bases to trimming and J lost 8 bases; unmatched junction nucleotides: 6. Germline V gene lookup returns CDR1 LGHNA and CDR2 YSLEER. The clonotype comes from a woman in her 40s with acute or convalescent COVID-19. This chain links TRBV4-3 with TRBJ2-3; 9 bases are a match to TRBD2. Material for sequencing was peripheral blood. The chain's CDR3 is CASSQEFAGGLTQYF. The DNA of the CDR3 is TGCGCCAGCAGCCAAGAGTTTGCGGGGGGGCTTACGCAGTATTTT.